These T cell receptor beta chains were read from a single sample in a study of metastatic and nonmetastatic thyroid tumors. TCRdb re-clonotyped the PCR reads via MiXCR. The table has approximately 25,000 clones, 20% to 30% seen once; the top ten hold approximately 16%. Sequenced: blood. All receptors come from a male donor with papillary thyroid cancer or a benign thyroid nodule (not recorded which). Some clones in this sample may be carry-over from other donors' samples. Each CDR3 is given with its conserved first and last residue. Fields, in order: V gene, clone size, J gene, D gene, CDR3 protein, CDR3 DNA. D genes are given only for firm matches. For some rows the clone size is stated as once, few or many, or as a class when expanded; others skip it.

v_call: TRBV5-1; clone_size: NA; j_call: TRBJ2-7; d_call: TRBD1; cdr3_aa: CASSWSTGGGYEQYF; cdr3_nt: TGCGCCAGCAGCTGGTCAACAGGGGGCGGCTACGAGCAGTACTTC
v_call: TRBV2; clone_size: many; j_call: TRBJ2-1; d_call: NA; cdr3_aa: CASEIRGLNREQFF; cdr3_nt: TGTGCCAGCGAAATCCGGGGGCTTAACCGCGAGCAGTTCTTC
v_call: TRBV5-1; clone_size: medium-sized; j_call: TRBJ1-2; d_call: NA; cdr3_aa: CASSLVPAEGYTF; cdr3_nt: TGCGCCAGCAGCTTGGTACCGGCGGAGGGCTACACCTTC
v_call: TRBV4-1; clone_size: many; j_call: TRBJ1-6; d_call: TRBD1; cdr3_aa: CASSERQGSNSPLHF; cdr3_nt: TGCGCCAGCAGCGAACGACAGGGCTCGAATTCACCCCTCCACTTT
v_call: TRBV5-8; clone_size: NA; j_call: TRBJ2-7; d_call: TRBD1; cdr3_aa: CASRSIGQALTYAQYF; cdr3_nt: TGTGCCAGCAGAAGTATCGGACAGGCCCTAACCTACGCGCAGTACTTC
v_call: TRBV7-3; clone_size: many; j_call: TRBJ2-1; d_call: TRBD1; cdr3_aa: CASSSQTGAPFF; cdr3_nt: TGTGCCAGCAGCTCACAGACAGGGGCCCCGTTCTTC
v_call: TRBV3-1; clone_size: many; j_call: TRBJ2-1; d_call: TRBD2; cdr3_aa: CASSQPRLAGGNEQFF; cdr3_nt: TGTGCCAGCAGCCAACCGCGACTAGCGGGAGGAAATGAGCAGTTCTTC
v_call: TRBV20-1; clone_size: many; j_call: TRBJ2-5; d_call: NA; cdr3_aa: CSAPILGTETQYF; cdr3_nt: TGCAGTGCTCCCATACTAGGCACGGAGACCCAGTACTTC
v_call: TRBV18; clone_size: many; j_call: TRBJ1-1; d_call: NA; cdr3_aa: CASSPSSAGNTEAFF; cdr3_nt: TGTGCCAGCTCACCATCCTCGGCAGGAAACACTGAAGCTTTCTTT
v_call: TRBV6-2/TRBV6-3; clone_size: few; j_call: TRBJ2-5; d_call: NA; cdr3_aa: CASRKGWERTAETEYF; cdr3_nt: TGTGCCAGCAGAAAAGGGTGGGAAAGGACGGCAGAGACCGAGTACTTC
v_call: TRBV5-1; clone_size: many; j_call: TRBJ2-5; d_call: TRBD2; cdr3_aa: CASSLPKLAGGETQYF; cdr3_nt: TGCGCCAGCAGCTTGCCCAAACTAGCGGGAGGGGAGACCCAGTACTTC
v_call: TRBV12-3/TRBV12-4; clone_size: medium-sized; j_call: TRBJ1-6; d_call: NA; cdr3_aa: CASSFGGNSPLHF; cdr3_nt: TGTGCCAGCAGTTTCGGGGGTAATTCACCCCTCCACTTT
v_call: TRBV20-1; clone_size: NA; j_call: TRBJ2-7; d_call: TRBD2; cdr3_aa: CSAEFSGTSGSYEQYF; cdr3_nt: TGCAGTGCCGAATTCTCCGGGACTAGCGGCTCCTACGAGCAGTACTTC
v_call: TRBV12-3/TRBV12-4; clone_size: many; j_call: TRBJ2-2; d_call: NA; cdr3_aa: CASSLSPSRGELFF; cdr3_nt: TGTGCCAGCAGTTTATCCCCTAGTCGCGGGGAGCTGTTTTTT
v_call: TRBV20-1; clone_size: NA; j_call: TRBJ1-5; d_call: NA; cdr3_aa: CCAVLLDASNQPQHF; cdr3_nt: TGCTGTGCCGTTTTATTAGACGCTAGCAATCAGCCCCAGCATTTT
v_call: TRBV11-3; clone_size: NA; j_call: TRBJ2-2; d_call: NA; cdr3_aa: CASRSPPGTNTGELFF; cdr3_nt: TGTGCCAGCAGATCCCCCCCCGGCACTAACACCGGGGAGCTGTTTTTT
v_call: TRBV14; clone_size: many; j_call: TRBJ2-1; d_call: TRBD2; cdr3_aa: CASSRRRTSGYNEQFF; cdr3_nt: TGTGCCAGCAGCCGTCGTCGGACTAGCGGTTACAATGAGCAGTTCTTC
v_call: TRBV6-1; clone_size: NA; j_call: TRBJ2-7; d_call: NA; cdr3_aa: CASSEAPRYEQYF; cdr3_nt: TGTGCCAGCAGTGAAGCTCCCCGTTACGAGCAGTACTTC
v_call: TRBV15; clone_size: NA; j_call: TRBJ2-5; d_call: NA; cdr3_aa: CATSRDSQSETQYF; cdr3_nt: TGTGCCACCAGCAGAGATTCACAGTCAGAGACCCAGTACTTC
v_call: TRBV11-2; clone_size: many; j_call: TRBJ2-3; d_call: NA; cdr3_aa: CASSLVPGITDTQYF; cdr3_nt: TGTGCCAGCAGCTTAGTTCCTGGTATCACAGATACGCAGTATTTT
v_call: TRBV20-1; clone_size: many; j_call: TRBJ2-5; d_call: TRBD2; cdr3_aa: CSARIPSGRALETQYF; cdr3_nt: TGCAGTGCTAGAATCCCTAGCGGGAGGGCCTTAGAGACCCAGTACTTC
v_call: TRBV6-1; clone_size: few; j_call: TRBJ2-7; d_call: NA; cdr3_aa: CASSEKMGSSYEQYF; cdr3_nt: TGTGCCAGCAGTGAAAAGATGGGAAGCTCCTACGAGCAGTACTTC
v_call: TRBV7-2; clone_size: many; j_call: TRBJ2-2; d_call: NA; cdr3_aa: CASSLVRALGTGELFF; cdr3_nt: TGTGCCAGCAGCTTAGTGCGGGCTTTAGGCACCGGGGAGCTGTTTTTT
v_call: TRBV5-1; clone_size: many; j_call: TRBJ1-1; d_call: NA; cdr3_aa: CASSLGGLGGKNTEAFF; cdr3_nt: TGCGCCAGCAGCTTGGGAGGGCTGGGGGGTAAGAACACTGAAGCTTTCTTT
v_call: TRBV5-1; clone_size: many; j_call: TRBJ2-5; d_call: NA; cdr3_aa: CASTAGQPQETQYF; cdr3_nt: TGCGCCAGCACCGCAGGACAGCCTCAAGAGACCCAGTACTTC
v_call: TRBV27; clone_size: NA; j_call: TRBJ1-2; d_call: NA; cdr3_aa: CASSRSANYGYTF; cdr3_nt: TGTGCCAGCAGTCGGTCAGCTAACTATGGCTACACCTTC
v_call: TRBV7-9; clone_size: many; j_call: TRBJ2-5; d_call: NA; cdr3_aa: CASSLAQRGETQYF; cdr3_nt: TGTGCCAGCAGCTTAGCGCAGAGGGGAGAGACCCAGTACTTC
v_call: TRBV3-1; clone_size: many; j_call: TRBJ2-1; d_call: TRBD2; cdr3_aa: CASSQGLAGGNEQLF; cdr3_nt: TGTGCCAGCAGCCAGGGACTAGCGGGGGGGAATGAGCAGCTCTTC